One sample yielded the 11 T cell receptor beta chains listed below, sequenced in a study of T cells in Graves' hyperthyroidism and ophthalmopathy. What was amplified from RNA transcripts were TCR beta CDR3 regions. The HTBI primer set drove a first-round RT-PCR of the TCR CDR3. Via MiXCR, TCRdb re-called the multiplex PCR reads, giving one row per CDR3 protein. This table has around 760,000 distinct CDR3 sequences, approximately 36% appearing once. The specimen was blood. The receptors come from a woman in her thirties or forties with Graves' hyperthyroidism.

To note about this clonotype: A single base separates this from a much larger clone, so it may be a read error. The gene calls are TRBV7-1 and TRBJ1-2, with D perhaps TRBD1 (5 bases). TRBV7-1 carries the ORF label, with uncertain function. The CDR3 consists of 20 residues. The CDR3 spells CASSYLGSGTRDEMHYSYTF. The CDR3 coding sequence is TGTGCCAGCAGCTACCTCGGTAGTGGAACTCGGGACGAAATGCACTATAGCTACACCTTC.

Notes on this clonotype: A read error is possible here, since a much larger clone lies one base away. The gene calls are TRBV9 and TRBJ1-4; D remains unclear. The V gene's germline CDR1 is SGDLS and CDR2 YYNGEE. Trimming left V 2 bases short and J 0 bases short, with 5 bases between. CDR3 length: 14 residues. The DNA for the CDR3 is TGTGCCAGCAGCGTCCGGCCAACTAATGAAAAACTGTTTTTT. Residues: CASSVRPTNEKLFF.

As to this clonotype: A junction boundary mismatches the germline segment, possibly from a read error. The rearrangement joins TRBV10-3 to TRBJ2-6, with 7 bases lining up with TRBD2. Germline loops: CDR1 ENHRY, CDR2 SYGVKD. This CDR3 comprises 16 residues. The CDR3 sequence: CASSLLGGAGANVLTF. In nucleotides, the CDR3 is TGTGCCAGCAGTTTACTGGGGGGGGCTGGGGCCAACGTCCTGACTTTC.

This clonotype was counted many times. This chain uses TRBV7-6 with TRBJ2-7, with D tentatively TRBD1 (5 bases). The V and J ends lost 3 bases and 1 base respectively, with 10 bases between them. The CDR3 loop spans 14 amino acids. Germline assignment: CDR1 SGHVS and CDR2 FNYEAQ. The CDR3 region has the DNA TGTGCCAGCAGCTTGGACAAGGGGTCCTACGAGCAGTACTTC. Protein: CASSLDKGSYEQYF.

The chain links TRBV5-6 to TRBJ2-5; TRBD1 might be the D (6 bases). Looked up from germline, CDR1 is SGHDT and CDR2 is YYEEEE. There are 15 residues in the CDR3. Trimming took off 4 bases at V and 5 bases at J, with 18 bases between the two ends. This chain's CDR3 is CASSPSRGVWETQYF. CDR3 DNA: TGTGCCAGCAGCCCCTCCAGGGGAGTTTGGGAGACCCAGTACTTC.

At least ten counts were recorded for this clonotype. The rearrangement uses TRBV7-9 and TRBJ2-5; the D gene is possibly TRBD1 (5 bases). Between the trimmed V and J ends, which lost 4 bases and 2 bases, there was a span of 11 bases. Looked up from germline, CDR1 is SEHNR and CDR2 is FQNEAQ (reference sequence). The CDR3 has 14 residues. The CDR3 DNA reads TGTGCCAGCAGCTCCGACGACAGTCAAGAGACCCAGTACTTC. It translates to CASSSDDSQETQYF.

This rearrangement joins TRBV5-1 to TRBJ1-4; TRBD1 is a possible D gene (6 bases). Germline V CDR1 and CDR2: SGHRS, YFSETQ. V was cut by 2 bases and J by 1 base, with 12 bases left in between. This CDR3 spans 16 amino acids. In nucleotides, the CDR3 is TGCGCCAGCAGCTTCGGGGGCCTGGGAACTAATGAAAAACTGTTTTTT. It yields the protein CASSFGGLGTNEKLFF.

This clonotype was counted at least ten times. The rearrangement links TRBV24-1 to TRBJ2-5; TRBD1 might be the D (6 bases). CDR3 size: 13 residues. Germline V gene lookup returns CDR1 KGHDR and CDR2 SFDVKD. Trimming left V 9 bases short and J 0 bases short, with 10 bases between. In DNA form, the CDR3 reads TGTGCCACCTTGGGGGCGGACCAAGAGACCCAGTACTTC. Its protein product is CATLGADQETQYF.

The rearrangement joins TRBV20-1 to TRBJ2-7; D is perhaps TRBD2 (7 bases). CDR1 is DFQATT and CDR2 is SNEGSKA in the germline V gene (reference sequence). This CDR3 has 15 residues. The V end lost 0 bases, the J end lost 3 bases, and 15 bases lay between the germline ends. This chain's CDR3 is CSARDWGGAGYEQYF. The CDR3 DNA sequence: TGCAGTGCTAGAGATTGGGGGGGCGCGGGCTACGAGCAGTACTTC.

Points on this clonotype: This clone may be a read error of a much larger clone one base away. The chain is built from TRBV10-3 and TRBJ1-1; 7 bases agree with TRBD1. The CDR3 length is 14 residues. CDR1 and CDR2 from the germline V gene are ENHRY and SYGVKD. The CDR3 region is CAISPITGAGEASF. CDR3 sequence (DNA): TGTGCCATCAGCCCCATAACAGGGGCCGGAGAAGCTTCCTTT.

There are many counts of this clonotype. The chain recombines TRBV5-1 with TRBJ1-1; no firm D call. Germline-derived CDR1 and CDR2 are SGHRS and YFSETQ. The length of the CDR3 is 13 residues. V dropped 0 bases and J dropped 5 bases, with 8 bases sitting between them. The CDR3 region is CASSLAGVTEAFF. CDR3 in DNA: TGCGCCAGCAGCTTGGCCGGGGTAACTGAAGCTTTCTTT.